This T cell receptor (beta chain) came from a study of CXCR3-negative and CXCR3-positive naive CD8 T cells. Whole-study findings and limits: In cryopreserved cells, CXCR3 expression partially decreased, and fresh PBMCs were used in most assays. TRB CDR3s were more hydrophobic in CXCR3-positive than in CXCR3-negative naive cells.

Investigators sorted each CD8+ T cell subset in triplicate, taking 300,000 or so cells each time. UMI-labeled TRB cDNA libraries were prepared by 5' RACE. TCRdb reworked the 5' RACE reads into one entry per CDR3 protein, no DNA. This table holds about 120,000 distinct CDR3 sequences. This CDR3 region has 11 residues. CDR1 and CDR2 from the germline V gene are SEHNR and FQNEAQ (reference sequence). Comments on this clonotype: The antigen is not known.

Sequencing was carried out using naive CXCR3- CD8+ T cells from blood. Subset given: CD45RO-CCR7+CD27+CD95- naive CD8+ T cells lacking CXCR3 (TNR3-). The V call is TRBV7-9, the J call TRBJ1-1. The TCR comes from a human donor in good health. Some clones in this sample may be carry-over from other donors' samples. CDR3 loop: CASRRPAEAFF.